The 18 T cell receptor beta chains listed next were all sequenced from one sample in a study of cytomegalovirus exposure and HLA in healthy donors. The PCR was carried out with 60 Vbeta primers and 13 Jbeta primers. Clones were sequenced by immunoSEQ multiplex PCR, and TCRdb holds only the in-frame ones, with some missing. The sample records around 130,000 clones, approximately 80% being singletons. The sequencing input was PBMCs. These receptors were taken from a woman between 18 and 29 years old in good health and CMV-seropositive.

The chain employs TRBV7-9 and TRBJ1-1, with 7 bases fitting TRBD1. Germline CDR1 SEHNR, CDR2 FQNEAQ (reference sequence). CDR3 size: 15 residues. V lost 7 bases to trimming and J lost 3 bases; unmatched junction nucleotides: 11. The CDR3 reads CASTDWTGGDTEAFF. CDR3 bases: TGTGCCAGCACCGACTGGACAGGCGGAGACACTGAAGCTTTCTTT.

The chain uses TRBV7-9 and TRBJ1-2; possible D gene TRBD1, 6 bases. CDR3 length: 14 residues. V was trimmed by 5 bases and J by 8 bases, leaving 18 bases between them. Per germline, CDR1 SEHNR and CDR2 FQNEAQ (reference sequence). The CDR3 reads CASSPGTTRGGYTF. In DNA form, the CDR3 reads TGTGCCAGCAGCCCCGGGACAACTAGGGGGGGCTACACCTTC. The whole variable domain, remainder taken from reference TRBV7-9 and TRBJ1-2, is DTGVSQNPRHKITKRGQNVTFRCDPISEHNRLYWYRQTLGQGPEFLTYFQNEAQLEKSRLLSDRFSAERPKGSFSTLEIQRTEQGDSAMYLCASSPGTTRGGYTFGSGTRLTVV.

This chain connects TRBV7-9 to TRBJ2-5; TRBD1 agrees at 7 bases. From germline, CDR1 is SEHNR and CDR2 FQNEAQ (reference sequence). V gave up 1 base and J gave up 5 bases; unmatched junction bases: 7. This CDR3 spans 15 amino acids. In DNA, the CDR3 is TGTGCCAGCAGCTTAGTTCTTACAGGGGCGGAGACCCAGTACTTC. Translated, it gives CASSLVLTGAETQYF.

The CDR3 is CASSISLAGGPDTQYF. DNA for the CDR3: TGTGCCAGTAGTATAAGCCTAGCGGGGGGCCCAGATACGCAGTATTTT. The chain has TRBV19 and TRBJ2-3; the match to TRBD2 covers 11 bases. Germline values: CDR1 LNHDA, CDR2 SQIVND (reference sequence). The CDR3 has 16 residues. The V and J ends lost 2 bases and 4 bases, in that order; junction bases with no gene match: 5.

The chain uses TRBV4-1 and TRBJ2-2, with TRBD2 matching over 8 bases. The germline CDR1 and CDR2 sequences are MGHRA and YSYEKL. The CDR3 loop spans 16 amino acids. V was clipped by 4 bases and J by 0 bases; unmatched bases: 4. The CDR3 loop is CASSPPGGTNTGELFF. In DNA, the CDR3 is TGCGCCAGCAGCCCACCGGGGGGGACGAACACCGGGGAGCTGTTTTTT.

V and J are TRBV19 and TRBJ2-2; tentatively, D is TRBD1 (5 bases). V lost 6 bases to trimming and J lost 4 bases, with 12 bases between them. Germline-derived CDR1 and CDR2 are LNHDA and SQIVND (reference sequence). CDR3 size: 14 residues. DNA for the CDR3: TGTGCCAGTAGGTCGCAGGGCGGCACCGGGGAGCTGTTTTTT. Translated, it gives CASRSQGGTGELFF.

This chain uses TRBV6-1 with TRBJ1-1, with 8 positions matching TRBD1. Germline loops: CDR1 MNHNS, CDR2 SASEGT. The CDR3 consists of 15 residues. V was clipped by 6 bases and J by 2 bases; unmatched bases: 8. In DNA, the CDR3 is TGTGCCAGCAGAACACCGACAGGGGTTAACACTGAAGCTTTCTTT. Its protein is CASRTPTGVNTEAFF.

This clone was seen a handful of times. The gene calls are TRBV5-1 and TRBJ1-4; D call uncertain. The CDR3 contains 16 residues. The V gene lost 4 bases and the J gene lost 0 bases, with 13 bases spanning the gap. Per the germline V gene, CDR1 is SGHRS and CDR2 is YFSETQ. CDR3 nucleotide sequence: TGCGCCAGCAGCCCCATGGCCGCTGCAACTAATGAAAAACTGTTTTTT. Encoded protein: CASSPMAAATNEKLFF. The full variable domain, in which reference TRBV5-1 and TRBJ1-4 provide the parts outside the CDR3, is KAGVTQTPRYLIKTRGQQVTLSCSPISGHRSVSWYQQTPGQGLQFLFEYFSETQRNKGNFPGRFSGRQFSNSRSEMNVSTLELGDSALYLCASSPMAAATNEKLFFGSGTQLSVL.

The chain links TRBV5-1 to TRBJ2-2; TRBD2 might be the D (6 bases). Trimming took 4 bases from V and 0 from J, leaving 13 bases between them. The CDR3 is 16 residues long. Germline V CDR1 and CDR2: SGHRS, YFSETQ. CDR3 sequence reads: CASSPGTQTNTGELFF. DNA for the CDR3: TGCGCCAGCAGCCCTGGGACTCAAACGAACACCGGGGAGCTGTTTTTT.

This clone was picked up one time. The chain is built from TRBV7-2 and TRBJ2-2, with TRBD2 matching 9 bases. Germline V gene data show CDR1 as SGHTA and CDR2 as FQGNSA. V dropped 0 bases and J dropped 6; count of bases not matched to a gene: 5. This CDR3 region has 16 residues. The CDR3 sequence: CASSLALGGGAGELFF. The CDR3, as DNA: TGTGCCAGCAGCTTAGCTCTGGGCGGGGGGGCCGGGGAGCTGTTTTTT.

The chain uses TRBV19 and TRBJ2-7, with a weak D call TRBD2 (6 bases). Trimming removed 9 bases from V and 5 bases from J, with 20 bases in between. CDR3 length equals 14 residues. CDR1 and CDR2 from the germline V gene are LNHDA and SQIVND (reference sequence). The CDR3 loop reads CARHGGRGAHEQYF. CDR3 nucleotides: TGTGCCAGACACGGGGGACGCGGGGCCCACGAGCAGTACTTC.

The rearrangement joins TRBV19 to TRBJ2-2; 8 bases are a match to TRBD1. Trimming at V came to 5 bases and at J to 4 bases, leaving 6 bases not matched to a gene. CDR1 LNHDA and CDR2 SQIVND come from the germline V gene (reference sequence). This CDR3 has 15 residues. The CDR3 DNA is TGTGCCAGTAGTTTGACAGGGGTCAGCACCGGGGAGCTGTTTTTT. This codes for CASSLTGVSTGELFF.

This rearrangement joins TRBV9 to TRBJ2-3, with D possibly being TRBD2 (5 bases). The V gene lost 3 bases and the J gene lost 5 bases, with 16 bases spanning the gap. Germline lookup yields CDR1 SGDLS and CDR2 YYNGEE. The CDR3 has 15 amino acids. The CDR3 sequence: CASSASSEALDTQYF. Here the CDR3 DNA reads TGTGCCAGCAGCGCAAGTAGCGAGGCTTTAGATACGCAGTATTTT.

The V gene is TRBV9, the J gene TRBJ1-1, with 9 bases that match TRBD1. The germline V gene encodes CDR1 SGDLS and CDR2 YYNGEE. The J segment lost 1 base and the V segment lost 7 bases, leaving 2 bases of the junction unmatched. The CDR3 has 13 amino acids. CDR3 in DNA: TGTGCCAGCGGGACAGGGTCGAACACTGAAGCTTTCTTT. Its protein product is CASGTGSNTEAFF.

This chain joins TRBV14 and TRBJ2-2; D is uncertain. Per the germline V gene, CDR1 is SGHDN and CDR2 is FVKESK. CDR3 length: 12 residues. Trimming removed 4 bases from V and 5 bases from J, with 5 bases in between. CDR3 sequence: CASSLMTGELFF. CDR3 DNA: TGTGCCAGCAGCCTTATGACCGGGGAGCTGTTTTTT.

This chain joins TRBV10-1 and TRBJ2-2; D may be TRBD1 (6 bases). The germline gives CDR1 WNHNN, CDR2 SYGVQD (reference sequence). V lost 3 bases, J lost 5 bases, and 16 bases lay in between. This CDR3 has 16 residues. The CDR3 DNA is TGCGCCAGCAGTGACCCGACAGGATACCAGACCGGGGAGCTGTTTTTT. Residues: CASSDPTGYQTGELFF.

The chain joins TRBV11-2 to TRBJ2-7, with D possibly being TRBD1 (5 bases). Germline V lookup: CDR1 SGHAT, CDR2 FQNNGV. The germline V and J ends were trimmed by 3 bases and 4 bases, with 10 bases remaining between them. This CDR3 is 13 amino acids long. The CDR3 bases are TGTGCCAGCAGCTTCACCCAGGGATACGAGCAGTACTTC. It codes for CASSFTQGYEQYF.

The genes are TRBV4-1 and TRBJ2-1; 12 nucleotides agree with TRBD2. The CDR3 loop spans 17 amino acids. Germline V lookup: CDR1 MGHRA, CDR2 YSYEKL. The junction had 10 bases not matched to a gene; V was cut back by 0 bases and J by 10 bases. CDR3 nucleotide sequence: TGCGCCAGCAGCCAAGATGGGTCTAGCGGGGGGGCCCGAGAGCAGTTCTTC. This sequence encodes CASSQDGSSGGAREQFF.